The 31 T cell receptor beta chains given below trace back to one sample, sequenced in a study of blood T cell repertoires in COVID-19. Sequencing was performed with immunoSEQ multiplex PCR; in TCRdb, only in-frame clones are kept and a portion is missing. This sample yields 350,000 or so clones, of which approximately 89% are seen a single time; over 3.5% belongs to the top ten. Source material: peripheral blood. These receptors were taken from a woman aged 60-75 years with COVID-19, enrolled during active disease.

The V gene is TRBV27, the J gene TRBJ1-5; 8 bases line up with TRBD1. The ends lost 7 bases at V and 1 base at J; junction bases unmatched: 6. This CDR3 spans 15 amino acids. The germline gives CDR1 MNHEY, CDR2 SMNVEV (reference sequence). CDR3 sequence (DNA): TGTGCCAGCACCAGGGACAGGAGGAGCAATCAGCCCCAGCATTTT. Its translation: CASTRDRRSNQPQHF.

The DNA of the CDR3 is TGTGCCACCAGCAGAGGTCAGGGGGCCGGAGATACGCAGTATTTT. Amino acid sequence: CATSRGQGAGDTQYF. The chain uses TRBV15 and TRBJ2-3, with 8 nucleotides matching TRBD1. Germline V gene lookup returns CDR1 LNHNV and CDR2 YYDKDF (reference sequence). The junction had 5 bases not matched to a gene; V was cut back by 1 base and J by 5 bases. CDR3 length: 15 residues.

V and J are TRBV18 and TRBJ1-1; D might be TRBD1 (5 bases). The ends were cut back, 0 bases at V and 10 bases at J, with 18 bases in the middle. Germline lookup yields CDR1 KGHSH and CDR2 LQKENI. The length of the CDR3 is 15 residues. The CDR3 sequence: CASSPPVVQGLGAFF. The CDR3 nucleotides are TGTGCCAGCTCACCACCGGTGGTTCAGGGTTTAGGAGCTTTCTTT.

As to this clone: This sample also contains other DNA sequences that code for the same CDR3. The chain combines TRBV7-2 with TRBJ1-1; D not certain. The V and J ends lost 1 base and 1 base respectively, with 7 bases between them. The CDR3 is 14 amino acids. CDR1 is SGHTA and CDR2 is FQGNSA in the germline V gene. The CDR3 region is CASSLGGGNTEAFF. The CDR3 DNA is TGTGCCAGCAGCTTAGGAGGCGGGAACACTGAAGCTTTCTTT.

This chain joins TRBV10-3 and TRBJ1-2; TRBD1 matches at 8 bases. V was clipped by 6 bases and J by 7 bases; unmatched bases: 7. The V gene's germline CDR1 is ENHRY and CDR2 SYGVKD. This CDR3 comprises 13 residues. The CDR3 loop is CAIRDDRGSGYTF. The DNA for the CDR3 is TGTGCCATCAGGGATGACAGGGGTAGTGGCTACACCTTC.

V and J are TRBV7-9 and TRBJ1-6, with TRBD1 identical over 10 bases. The length of the CDR3 is 15 residues. Trimming took 4 bases from V and 7 from J; bases not matched to a gene: 4. Germline V CDR1 and CDR2: SEHNR, FQNEAQ (reference sequence). The CDR3 DNA sequence: TGTGCCAGCAGCTCACGGACAGGGGGGAATTCACCCCTCCACTTT. It encodes CASSSRTGGNSPLHF.

This clone came up a few times. The chain employs TRBV7-9 and TRBJ1-1; D may be TRBD1 (6 bases). The CDR3 totals 13 residues. V was pared by 8 bases and J by 4 bases, with 14 bases between. The germline V gene has CDR1 SEHNR and CDR2 FQNEAQ (reference sequence). The CDR3 DNA is TGTGCCAGCCAGGGGTTTATGGGCACTGAAGCTTTCTTT. This translates into CASQGFMGTEAFF.

With regard to this clone: Germline and junction disagree at one end, which may indicate a read error. This sequence joins TRBV18 and TRBJ1-2, with 8 bases identical to TRBD1. The V gene's germline CDR1 is KGHSH and CDR2 LQKENI. The CDR3 is made up of 18 amino acids. This CDR3 reads CASSPQGGLGTHNYGYTF. CDR3 sequence (DNA): TGTGCCAGCTCGCCACAGGGGGGGTTAGGAACCCACAACTATGGCTACACCTTC.

This chain joins TRBV5-4 and TRBJ1-2; 9 nucleotides line up with TRBD1. With V trimmed by 4 bases and J by 5 bases, 6 bases remained unmatched. Looked up from germline, CDR1 is SGHNT and CDR2 is YYREEE (reference sequence). The CDR3 loop spans 14 amino acids. The CDR3 loop is CASSSGQGNYGYTF. The DNA of the CDR3 is TGTGCCAGCAGCAGTGGACAGGGGAATTATGGCTACACCTTC. The full variable domain, rest sourced from reference TRBV5-4 and TRBJ1-2, is ETGVTQSPTHLIKTRGQQVTLRCSSQSGHNTVSWYQQALGQGPQFIFQYYREEENGRGNFPPRFSGLQFPNYSSELNVNALELDDSALYLCASSSGQGNYGYTFGSGTRLTVV.

The chain recombines TRBV5-5 with TRBJ1-6; tentative D call: TRBD1 (6 bases). Germline assignment: CDR1 SGHKS and CDR2 YYEKEE (reference sequence). Trimming removed 0 bases from V and 10 bases from J, with 11 bases in between. The CDR3 contains 14 residues. The CDR3 DNA sequence: TGTGCCAGCAGCTTGGCTACAGGGATCTCACCCCTCCACTTT. Encoded protein: CASSLATGISPLHF.

This sequence joins TRBV9 and TRBJ2-1; 7 nucleotides align to TRBD1. CDR3 length: 14 amino acids. Per the germline V gene, CDR1 is SGDLS and CDR2 is YYNGEE. With 6 bases clipped from V and 3 bases from J, the junction kept 6 bases outside the gene matches. The CDR3 DNA sequence: TGTGCCAGCACCTCCCGGGACAGCTACAATGAGCAGTTCTTC. Translating it yields CASTSRDSYNEQFF.

This chain uses TRBV19 with TRBJ1-2, with 8 bases that match TRBD1. With 6 bases clipped from V and 8 bases from J, the junction kept 11 bases outside the gene matches. In germline, CDR1 is LNHDA, CDR2 SQIVND (reference sequence). There are 14 residues in the CDR3. The CDR3: CASRQGALVGGYTF. In DNA form, the CDR3 reads TGTGCCAGTAGGCAGGGGGCGCTTGTAGGCGGCTACACCTTC.

This chain links TRBV5-1 with TRBJ2-7; tentatively, D is TRBD2 (7 bases). Germline loops: CDR1 SGHRS, CDR2 YFSETQ. There are 13 residues in the CDR3. Trimming shortened V by 4 bases and J by 4 bases, and 12 bases separated the two germline ends. The CDR3, as DNA: TGCGCCAGCAGCCGGGGGGCCGGATACGAGCAGTACTTC. As protein: CASSRGAGYEQYF.

The chain combines TRBV6-5 with TRBJ2-7, with 7 bases matching TRBD2. CDR1 is MNHEY and CDR2 is SVGAGI in the germline V gene. V shed 8 bases and J 3 bases; nucleotides not matched to a gene: 1. There are 11 residues in the CDR3. CDR3: CASGEGYEQYF. The CDR3 DNA reads as TGTGCCAGCGGGGAGGGCTACGAGCAGTACTTC.

V is TRBV2 and J is TRBJ1-1; a possible D gene is TRBD1 (5 bases). Germline-derived CDR1 and CDR2 are SNHLY and FYNNEI. Trimming cost V 3 bases and J 3 bases, with 11 bases left between them. CDR3 length: 14 residues. The CDR3 coding sequence is TGTGCCAGCAGTGATATTGACAGTTACACTGAAGCTTTCTTT. Its protein is CASSDIDSYTEAFF. The complete variable domain, with remaining parts taken from reference TRBV2 and TRBJ1-1, reads EPEVTQTPSHQVTQMGQEVILRCVPISNHLYFYWYRQILGQKVEFLVSFYNNEISEKSEIFDDQFSVERPDGSNFTLKIRSTKLEDSAMYFCASSDIDSYTEAFFGQGTRLTVV.

This rearrangement joins TRBV6-6 to TRBJ1-2, with no clear D. This CDR3 region has 13 residues. Deletions cut 0 bases from V and 3 bases from J, with 5 bases between. From germline, CDR1 is MNHNY and CDR2 SVGAGI (reference sequence). Here the CDR3 reads CASSYSGDYGYTF. DNA of the CDR3: TGTGCCAGCAGTTACTCGGGCGACTATGGCTACACCTTC.

This sequence joins TRBV18 and TRBJ2-2; D perhaps matches TRBD1 (6 bases). CDR3 size: 15 residues. V was cut by 6 bases and J by 7 bases, with 18 bases left in between. Per germline, CDR1 KGHSH and CDR2 LQKENI. CDR3 region: CASSQDPGVGGELFF. CDR3 nucleotide sequence: TGTGCCAGCTCCCAAGACCCAGGGGTTGGCGGGGAGCTGTTTTTT.

The rearrangement links TRBV27 to TRBJ1-4, with TRBD1 identical over 7 bases. The ends lost 5 bases at V and 1 base at J; junction bases unmatched: 7. CDR1 is MNHEY, CDR2 SMNVEV, per germline (reference sequence). CDR3 length equals 16 residues. The CDR3 protein is CASSPRGRLTNEKLFF. The CDR3 DNA is TGTGCCAGCAGTCCGAGGGGGCGACTAACTAATGAAAAACTGTTTTTT.

The chain combines TRBV11-2 with TRBJ2-3; no definite D call. Germline assignment: CDR1 SGHAT and CDR2 FQNNGV. The CDR3 has 14 amino acids. The V end was cut by 1 base, the J end by 1 base, with 6 bases between. CDR3 DNA sequence: TGTGCCAGCAGCTTAGCACACGGCACAGATACGCAGTATTTT. It codes for CASSLAHGTDTQYF. The full variable domain, in which reference TRBV11-2 and TRBJ2-3 provide the parts outside the CDR3, is EAGVAQSPRYKIIEKRQSVAFWCNPISGHATLYWYQQILGQGPKLLIQFQNNGVVDDSQLPKDRFSAERLKGVDSTLKIQPAKLEDSAVYLCASSLAHGTDTQYFGPGTRLTVL.

The chain has TRBV7-2 and TRBJ1-1; D is possibly TRBD1 (5 bases). The V end was cut by 10 bases, the J end by 10 bases, with 19 bases between. Germline assignment: CDR1 SGHTA and CDR2 FQGNSA. This CDR3 comprises 12 residues. CDR3 sequence reads: CATGRDSYTAFF. The CDR3 DNA reads as TGTGCCACCGGGCGGGACTCTTATACAGCTTTCTTT.

About this clone: The sample contains more than one DNA sequence encoding this CDR3. The V gene is TRBV20-1, the J gene TRBJ2-3, with D perhaps matching TRBD2 (5 bases). There are 11 residues in the CDR3. The V end was cut by 6 bases, the J end by 5 bases, with 9 bases between. The V gene's germline CDR1 is DFQATT and CDR2 SNEGSKA (reference sequence). CDR3 residues: CSALRGDTQYF. In DNA form, the CDR3 reads TGCAGTGCCCTTCGGGGAGATACGCAGTATTTT.

V and J are TRBV6-1 and TRBJ1-2; D gene ambiguous. CDR1 MNHNS and CDR2 SASEGT come from the germline V gene. The CDR3 has 15 residues. V was trimmed by 3 bases and J by 3 bases, leaving 14 bases between them. The CDR3 region has the DNA TGTGCCAGCAGTGATCGAGGGAGCTTGCACTATGGCTACACCTTC. It encodes CASSDRGSLHYGYTF.

The genes are TRBV7-9 and TRBJ1-5, with D possibly TRBD1 on 6 matching bases. Germline CDR1 is SEHNR and CDR2 is FQNEAQ (reference sequence). The CDR3 sequence is 18 residues long. The V and J ends lost 2 bases and 0 bases respectively, with 17 bases between them. As DNA, the CDR3 is TGTGCCAGCAGCTTAACCGGACAGTACCCTTATAGCAATCAGCCCCAGCATTTT. Translating gives CASSLTGQYPYSNQPQHF. The full variable domain, with the rest looked up from reference TRBV7-9 and TRBJ1-5, is DTGVSQNPRHKITKRGQNVTFRCDPISEHNRLYWYRQTLGQGPEFLTYFQNEAQLEKSRLLSDRFSAERPKGSFSTLEIQRTEQGDSAMYLCASSLTGQYPYSNQPQHFGDGTRLSIL.

The gene calls are TRBV7-9 and TRBJ1-3; maybe TRBD1 (5 bases). Germline values: CDR1 SEHNR, CDR2 FQNEAQ (reference sequence). This CDR3 is built from 14 residues. V was shortened by 5 bases and J by 2 bases, with 10 bases between the two germline ends. The DNA for the CDR3 is TGTGCCAGCAGCCCGGGGGGAGCTGGAAACACCATATATTTT. Encoded protein: CASSPGGAGNTIYF. Full variable domain (rest looked up from reference TRBV7-9 and TRBJ1-3): DTGVSQNPRHKITKRGQNVTFRCDPISEHNRLYWYRQTLGQGPEFLTYFQNEAQLEKSRLLSDRFSAERPKGSFSTLEIQRTEQGDSAMYLCASSPGGAGNTIYFGEGSWLTVV.

This clone is a singleton in its sample. The V gene is TRBV7-2, the J gene TRBJ1-4; D not certain. The CDR3 covers 15 residues. The germline gives CDR1 SGHTA, CDR2 FQGNSA. The V end was cut by 5 bases, the J end by 0 bases, with 10 bases between. The CDR3 spells CASSPRHTTNEKLFF. CDR3 coding DNA: TGTGCCAGCAGCCCGCGACATACAACTAATGAAAAACTGTTTTTT.

The V call is TRBV7-9, the J call TRBJ1-1; D is unclear. Trimming took off 4 bases at V and 0 bases at J, with 9 bases between the two ends. The CDR3 covers 14 residues. Germline CDR1 is SEHNR and CDR2 is FQNEAQ (reference sequence). The CDR3: CASSSLSLNTEAFF. The CDR3 coding sequence is TGTGCCAGCAGCTCTTTATCTTTGAACACTGAAGCTTTCTTT.

The chain carries TRBV6-5 and TRBJ1-5, with 8 bases identical to TRBD1. Germline-derived CDR1 and CDR2 are MNHEY and SVGAGI. This CDR3 contains 14 residues. With 10 bases clipped from V and 5 bases from J, the junction kept 10 bases outside the gene matches. The CDR3 DNA reads TGTGCCACCCCAACAGGGGGGGGATATCAGCCCCAGCATTTT. Residues: CATPTGGGYQPQHF.

This rearrangement joins TRBV5-4 to TRBJ2-5; TRBD2 matches at 7 bases. CDR3 size: 13 residues. Germline V lookup: CDR1 SGHNT, CDR2 YYREEE (reference sequence). Trimming took 4 bases from V and 3 from J; bases not matched to a gene: 3. The CDR3 DNA reads TGTGCCAGCAGCCCCGGGACTAAAGAGACCCAGTACTTC. Translation gives CASSPGTKETQYF.

The chain employs TRBV5-4 and TRBJ2-6, with D unresolved. From germline, CDR1 is SGHNT and CDR2 YYREEE (reference sequence). The V end lost 7 bases, the J end lost 0 bases, and 14 bases lay between the germline ends. CDR3 size: 16 residues. The CDR3 loop reads CASSRRLTSGANVLTF. CDR3 DNA: TGTGCCAGCTCCCGCAGGCTCACCTCTGGGGCCAACGTCCTGACTTTC.

The J gene is TRBJ2-1, the V gene TRBV11-3, with 9 nucleotides matching TRBD1. Germline V gene sequence: CDR1 SGHNT, CDR2 YENEEA. V dropped 5 bases and J dropped 1; count of bases not matched to a gene: 3. CDR3 length: 15 amino acids. CDR3 protein: CASSPGQGSYNEQFF. For the CDR3, the DNA is TGTGCCAGCAGCCCCGGACAGGGGTCCTACAATGAGCAGTTCTTC.

J is TRBJ2-3 and V is TRBV5-1, with 9 bases lining up with TRBD1. This CDR3 contains 13 residues. Germline V gene data show CDR1 as SGHRS and CDR2 as YFSETQ. V dropped 2 bases and J dropped 10; count of bases not matched to a gene: 5. The CDR3 region is CASSLGTGTAQYF. The CDR3, as DNA: TGCGCCAGCAGCTTAGGGACAGGGACCGCGCAGTATTTT.